This TCR beta chain was retrieved from a study of blood T cell repertoires in COVID-19. In the study overall: T cells, B-cell-depleted T cells, or PBMCs supplied cDNA or gDNA.

V was clipped by 2 bases and J by 5 bases; unmatched bases: 7. Per germline, CDR1 LNHDA and CDR2 SQIVND (reference sequence). The CDR3 covers 16 residues. Original processing methods: Reference gene primer amplification yielded estimated nucleated cell counts. The data were produced by immunoSEQ multiplex PCR, yet TCRdb's version contains in-frame clones alone and is incomplete. For V, J and clone size, that table is used; D and trimming come from the DNA. The sample lists fewer than 90,000 clones; over 75% were seen once. The sequenced sample was peripheral blood. The rearrangement links TRBV19 to TRBJ2-5, with 11 bases fitting TRBD1. The sequence was collected from a man between 65 and 85 years old with acute or convalescent COVID-19. The CDR3 region is CASSIRTGGTPETQYF. The CDR3 DNA sequence: TGTGCCAGTAGTATAAGGACAGGGGGCACGCCGGAGACCCAGTACTTC.